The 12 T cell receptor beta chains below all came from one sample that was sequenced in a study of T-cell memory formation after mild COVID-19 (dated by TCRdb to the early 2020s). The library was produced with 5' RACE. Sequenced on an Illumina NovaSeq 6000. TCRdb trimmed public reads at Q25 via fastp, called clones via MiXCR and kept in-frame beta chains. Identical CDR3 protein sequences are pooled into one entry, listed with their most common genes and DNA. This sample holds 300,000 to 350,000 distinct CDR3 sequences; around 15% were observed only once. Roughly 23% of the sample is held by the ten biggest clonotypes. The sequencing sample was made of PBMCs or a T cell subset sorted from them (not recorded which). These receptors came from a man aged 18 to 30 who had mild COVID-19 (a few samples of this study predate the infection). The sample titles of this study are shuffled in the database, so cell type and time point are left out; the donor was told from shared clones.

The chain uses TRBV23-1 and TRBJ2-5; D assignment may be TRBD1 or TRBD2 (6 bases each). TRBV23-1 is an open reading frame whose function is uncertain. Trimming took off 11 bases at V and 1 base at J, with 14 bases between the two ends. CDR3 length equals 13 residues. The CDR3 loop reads CAPSGGRQETQYF. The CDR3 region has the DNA TGCGCCCCCTCCGGGGGCCGCCAAGAGACCCAGTACTTC.

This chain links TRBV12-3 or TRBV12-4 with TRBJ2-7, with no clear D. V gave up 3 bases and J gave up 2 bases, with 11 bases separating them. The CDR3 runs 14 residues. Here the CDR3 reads CASSFQPFTYEQYF. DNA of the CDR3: TGTGCCAGCAGTTTTCAGCCCTTTACCTACGAGCAGTACTTC.

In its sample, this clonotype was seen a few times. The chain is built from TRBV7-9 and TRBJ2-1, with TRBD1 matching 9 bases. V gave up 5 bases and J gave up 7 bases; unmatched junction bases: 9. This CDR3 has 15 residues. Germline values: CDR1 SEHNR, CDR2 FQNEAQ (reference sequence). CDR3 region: CASSARQGDLNEQFF. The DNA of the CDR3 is TGTGCCAGCAGCGCCCGACAGGGGGATCTGAATGAGCAGTTCTTC. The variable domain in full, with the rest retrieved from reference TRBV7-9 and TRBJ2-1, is DTGVSQNPRHKITKRGQNVTFRCDPISEHNRLYWYRQTLGQGPEFLTYFQNEAQLEKSRLLSDRFSAERPKGSFSTLEIQRTEQGDSAMYLCASSARQGDLNEQFFGPGTRLTVL.

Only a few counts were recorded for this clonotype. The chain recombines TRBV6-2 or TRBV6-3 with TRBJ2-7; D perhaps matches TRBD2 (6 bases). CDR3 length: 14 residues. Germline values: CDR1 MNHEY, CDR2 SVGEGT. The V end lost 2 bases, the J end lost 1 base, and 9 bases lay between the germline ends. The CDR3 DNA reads TGTGCCAGCAGTTACCGGGAGACGTCCTACGAGCAGTACGTC. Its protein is CASSYRETSYEQYV.

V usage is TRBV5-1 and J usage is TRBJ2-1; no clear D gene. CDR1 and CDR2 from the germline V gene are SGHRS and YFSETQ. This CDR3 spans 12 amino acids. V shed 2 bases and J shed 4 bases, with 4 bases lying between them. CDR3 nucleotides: TGCGCCAGCAGCTTCGAGTACAATGAGCAGTTCTTC. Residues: CASSFEYNEQFF.

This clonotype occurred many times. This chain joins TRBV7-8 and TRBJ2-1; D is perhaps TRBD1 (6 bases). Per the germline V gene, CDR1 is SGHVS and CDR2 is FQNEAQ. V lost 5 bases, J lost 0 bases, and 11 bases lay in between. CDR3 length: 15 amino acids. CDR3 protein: CASSPQGSSYNEQFF. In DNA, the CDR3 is TGTGCCAGCAGCCCTCAGGGGAGCTCCTACAATGAGCAGTTCTTC.

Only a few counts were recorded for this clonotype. CDR3 DNA: TGTGCCAGCAGCTTAATACTAGAAGGGGGCAATGAGCAGTTCTTC. Its protein product is CASSLILEGGNEQFF. This sequence joins TRBV7-3 and TRBJ2-1, with a possible D match to TRBD1 (6 bases). V lost 1 base, J lost 6 bases, and 13 bases lay in between. The V gene's germline CDR1 is SGHTA and CDR2 FQGTGA. The CDR3 has 15 residues.

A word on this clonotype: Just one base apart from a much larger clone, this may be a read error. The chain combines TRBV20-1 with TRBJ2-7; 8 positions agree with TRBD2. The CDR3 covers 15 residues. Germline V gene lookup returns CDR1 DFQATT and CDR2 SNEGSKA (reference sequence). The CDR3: CSAERPAGASNEQYF. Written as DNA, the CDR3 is TGCAGTGCTGAGAGGCCAGCGGGGGCCTCCAACGAGCAGTACTTC.

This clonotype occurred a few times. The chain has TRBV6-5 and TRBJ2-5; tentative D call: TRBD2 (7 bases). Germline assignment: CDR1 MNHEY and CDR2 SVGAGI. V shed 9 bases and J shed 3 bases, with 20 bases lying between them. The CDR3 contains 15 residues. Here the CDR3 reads CASRLNRGAEETQYF. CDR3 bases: TGTGCCAGTCGCCTAAATCGGGGGGCAGAAGAGACCCAGTACTTC.

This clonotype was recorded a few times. CDR3 sequence: CASSLRPGGAGETQYF. The CDR3 coding sequence is TGTGCCAGCAGCTTACGACCAGGGGGCGCGGGGGAGACCCAGTACTTC. This chain connects TRBV7-6 to TRBJ2-5; 8 bases fit TRBD1. CDR1 and CDR2 from the germline V gene are SGHVS and FNYEAQ. This CDR3 region has 16 residues. The V gene end was trimmed by 2 bases and the J gene end by 5 bases; junction bases not matched to a gene: 10.

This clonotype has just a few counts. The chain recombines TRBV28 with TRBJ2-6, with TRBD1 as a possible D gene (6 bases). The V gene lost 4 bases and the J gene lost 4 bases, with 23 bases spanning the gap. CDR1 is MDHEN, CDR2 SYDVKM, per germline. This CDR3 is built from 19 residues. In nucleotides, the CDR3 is TGTGCCAGCAGTTCCCCGTATATGTACAGGGCAGCCGGGGCCAACGTCCTGACTTTC. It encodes CASSSPYMYRAAGANVLTF.

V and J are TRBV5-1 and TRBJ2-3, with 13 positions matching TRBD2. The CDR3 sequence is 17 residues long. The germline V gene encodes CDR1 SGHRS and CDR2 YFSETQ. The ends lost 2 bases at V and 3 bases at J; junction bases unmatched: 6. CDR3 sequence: CASSFTTSGGATDTQYF. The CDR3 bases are TGCGCCAGCAGCTTCACCACTAGCGGGGGGGCGACAGATACGCAGTATTTT.